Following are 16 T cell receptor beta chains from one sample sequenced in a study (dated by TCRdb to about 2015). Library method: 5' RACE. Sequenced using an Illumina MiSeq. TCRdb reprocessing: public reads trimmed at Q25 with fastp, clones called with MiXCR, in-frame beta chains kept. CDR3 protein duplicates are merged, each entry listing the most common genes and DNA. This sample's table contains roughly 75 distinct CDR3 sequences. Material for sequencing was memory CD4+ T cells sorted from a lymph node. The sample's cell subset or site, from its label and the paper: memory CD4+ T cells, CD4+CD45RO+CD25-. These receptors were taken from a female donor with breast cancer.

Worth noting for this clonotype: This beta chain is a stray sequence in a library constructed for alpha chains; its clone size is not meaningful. The CDR3 loop is CASSSGTSGKNTDTQYF. DNA of the CDR3: TGCGCCAGCAGCTCCGGGACTAGCGGAAAGAACACAGATACGCAGTATTTT. The rearrangement links TRBV5-1 to TRBJ2-3; 11 bases fit TRBD2. CDR3 size: 17 residues. Germline CDR1 reads SGHRS; CDR2 reads YFSETQ. Losses at the gene ends were 3 bases for V and 2 bases for J; bases not matched to a gene: 8.

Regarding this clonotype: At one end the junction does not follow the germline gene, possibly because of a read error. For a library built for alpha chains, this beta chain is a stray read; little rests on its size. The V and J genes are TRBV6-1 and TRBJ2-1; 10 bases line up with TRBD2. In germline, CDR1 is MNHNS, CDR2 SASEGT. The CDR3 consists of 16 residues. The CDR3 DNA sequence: TGCGCCAGCAGTGAAGCGCGACTAGCGGGCCTCAATGAGCAGTTCTTC. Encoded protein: CASSEARLAGLNEQFF.

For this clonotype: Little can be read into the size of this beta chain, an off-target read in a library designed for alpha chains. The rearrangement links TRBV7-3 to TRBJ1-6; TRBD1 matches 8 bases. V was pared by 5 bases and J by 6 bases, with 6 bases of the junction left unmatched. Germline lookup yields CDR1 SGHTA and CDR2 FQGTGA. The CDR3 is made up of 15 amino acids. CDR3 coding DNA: TGTGCCAGCAGCCGCGGGACAGGAATTAATTCACCCCTCCACTTT. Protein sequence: CASSRGTGINSPLHF.

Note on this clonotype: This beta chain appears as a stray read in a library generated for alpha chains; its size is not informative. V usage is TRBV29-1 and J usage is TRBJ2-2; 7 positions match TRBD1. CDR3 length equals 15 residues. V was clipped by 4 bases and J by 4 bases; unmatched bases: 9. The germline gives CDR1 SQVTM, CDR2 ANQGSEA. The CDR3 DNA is TGCAGCGTTGCGATGACAGGGTCCCGCACCGGGGAGCTGTTTTTT. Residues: CSVAMTGSRTGELFF.

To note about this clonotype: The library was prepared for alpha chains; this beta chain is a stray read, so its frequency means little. The CDR3 DNA sequence: TGTGCCAGCAGCGCCTACAGGGCAACTAATGAAAAACTGTTTTTT. Translated, it gives CASSAYRATNEKLFF. The chain links TRBV7-9 to TRBJ1-4; D perhaps matches TRBD1 (6 bases). The CDR3 covers 15 residues. The germline CDR1 and CDR2 sequences are SEHNR and FQNEAQ (reference sequence). Trimming removed 5 bases from V and 0 bases from J, with 10 bases in between.

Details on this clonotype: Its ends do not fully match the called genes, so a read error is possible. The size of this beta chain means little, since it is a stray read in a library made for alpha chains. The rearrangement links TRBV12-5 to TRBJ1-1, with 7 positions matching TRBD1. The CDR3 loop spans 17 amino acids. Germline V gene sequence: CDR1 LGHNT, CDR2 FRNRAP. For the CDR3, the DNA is TGTGCTAGTGGTTTGGGCCCAGGAGGGGGCCTGAACACTGAAGCTTTCTTC. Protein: CASGLGPGGGLNTEAFF.

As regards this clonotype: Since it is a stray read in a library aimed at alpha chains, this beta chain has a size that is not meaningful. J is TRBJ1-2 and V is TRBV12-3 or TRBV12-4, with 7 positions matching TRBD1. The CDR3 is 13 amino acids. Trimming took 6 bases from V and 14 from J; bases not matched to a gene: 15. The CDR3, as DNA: TGTGCCAGCAGCGCAGGACAGGCCACACGGGATACCTTC. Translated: CASSAGQATRDTF.

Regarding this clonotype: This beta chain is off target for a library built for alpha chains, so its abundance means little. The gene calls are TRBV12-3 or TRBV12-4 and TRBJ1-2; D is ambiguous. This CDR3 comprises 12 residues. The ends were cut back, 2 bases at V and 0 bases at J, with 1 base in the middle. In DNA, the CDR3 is TGTGCCAGCAGTTTAACTAACTATGGCTACACCTTC. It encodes CASSLTNYGYTF.

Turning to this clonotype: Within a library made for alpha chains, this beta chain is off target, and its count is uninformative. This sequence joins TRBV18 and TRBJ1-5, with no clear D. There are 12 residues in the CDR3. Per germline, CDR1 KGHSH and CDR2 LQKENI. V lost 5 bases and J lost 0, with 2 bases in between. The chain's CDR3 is CASSFSNQPQHF. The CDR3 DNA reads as TGTGCCAGCTCATTTAGCAATCAGCCCCAGCATTTT.

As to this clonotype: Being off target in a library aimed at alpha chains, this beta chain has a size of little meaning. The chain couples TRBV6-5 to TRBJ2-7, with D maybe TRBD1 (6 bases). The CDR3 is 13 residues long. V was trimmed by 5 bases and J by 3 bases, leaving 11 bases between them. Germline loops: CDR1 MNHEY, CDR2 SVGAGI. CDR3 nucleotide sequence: TGTGCCAGCAGTCCCCGCAGGGGCTACGAGCAGTACTTC. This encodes CASSPRRGYEQYF.

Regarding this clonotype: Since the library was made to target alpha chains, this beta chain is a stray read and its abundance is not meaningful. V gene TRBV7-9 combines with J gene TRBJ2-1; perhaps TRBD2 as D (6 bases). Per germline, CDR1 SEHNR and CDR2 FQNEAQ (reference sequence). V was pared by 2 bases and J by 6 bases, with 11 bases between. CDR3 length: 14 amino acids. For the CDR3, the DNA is TGTGCCAGCAGCTTACCGGGAGTCCGCAATGAGCAGTTCTTC. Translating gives CASSLPGVRNEQFF.

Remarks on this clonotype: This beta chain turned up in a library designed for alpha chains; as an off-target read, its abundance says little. CDR3 sequence (DNA): TGTGCCAGCAGTCGTCGTGGGACAGCGGTGTTTGGCTACACCTTC. It specifies CASSRRGTAVFGYTF. The chain employs TRBV12-3 or TRBV12-4 and TRBJ1-2; 7 bases are a match to TRBD1. This CDR3 region has 15 residues. With 5 bases clipped from V and 7 bases from J, the junction kept 13 bases outside the gene matches.

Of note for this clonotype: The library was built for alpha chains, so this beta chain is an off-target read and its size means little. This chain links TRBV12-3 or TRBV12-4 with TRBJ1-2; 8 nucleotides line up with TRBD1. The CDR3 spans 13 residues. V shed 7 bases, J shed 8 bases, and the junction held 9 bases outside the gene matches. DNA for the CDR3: TGTGCCAGCACCCCGACAGGGGTGAAGGGCTACACCTTC. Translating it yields CASTPTGVKGYTF.

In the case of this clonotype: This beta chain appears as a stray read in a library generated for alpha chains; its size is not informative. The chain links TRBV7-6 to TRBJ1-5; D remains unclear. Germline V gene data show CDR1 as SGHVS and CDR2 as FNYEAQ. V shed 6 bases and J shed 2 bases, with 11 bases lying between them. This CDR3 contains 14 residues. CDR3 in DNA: TGTGCCAGCAGTTTGGCCGGGGGCAATCAGCCCCAGCATTTT. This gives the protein CASSLAGGNQPQHF.

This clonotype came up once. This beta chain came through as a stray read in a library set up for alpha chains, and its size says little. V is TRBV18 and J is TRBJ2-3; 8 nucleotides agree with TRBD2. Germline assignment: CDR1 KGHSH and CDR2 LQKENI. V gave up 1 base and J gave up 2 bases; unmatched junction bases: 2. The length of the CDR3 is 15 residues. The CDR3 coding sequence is TGTGCCAGCTCACCACTGCGGGGGGACACAGATACGCAGTATTTT. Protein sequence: CASSPLRGDTDTQYF.

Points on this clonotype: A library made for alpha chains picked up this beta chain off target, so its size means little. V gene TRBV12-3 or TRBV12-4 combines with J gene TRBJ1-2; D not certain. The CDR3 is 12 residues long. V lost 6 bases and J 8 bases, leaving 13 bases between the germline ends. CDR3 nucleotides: TGTGCCAGCAGCATCATGACGGTGGGCTACACCTTC. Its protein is CASSIMTVGYTF.